Only a few counts were recorded for the clone carrying this TCR beta chain. The data belong to a study of control samples from healthy donors and cancer patients. In germline, CDR1 is MDHEN, CDR2 SYDVKM. The CDR3 spans 13 residues. V lost 2 bases and J lost 5, with 7 bases in between. The repertoire was sequenced with immunoSEQ multiplex PCR; TCRdb's copy has only in-frame clones and lacks some. The data hold about 140,000 clones, with approximately 92% observed a single time. The sequence came from a man aged 30 to 39 in good health. Sample: blood. The rearrangement uses TRBV28 and TRBJ1-5, with no clear D. In DNA, the CDR3 is TGTGCCAGCAGTTTAGTGGGAGATCAGCCCCAGCATTTT. Translating gives CASSLVGDQPQHF.